This is a list of T cell receptor beta chains from one sample in a study of cytomegalovirus exposure and HLA in healthy donors. Profiled with immunoSEQ multiplex PCR; TCRdb holds only in-frame clones, not every one. The sample has hundreds of thousands of clones; roughly 78% are singletons. What was sequenced was PBMCs. The source of these receptors is a boy aged 5-17 years in good health and CMV-seronegative. Both conserved end residues are part of each CDR3. Each record gives: clone size, V gene, J gene, D gene, CDR3 protein, CDR3 DNA. D genes are given only for firm matches. Clone sizes are given selectively: once, few, many, or a class where the clone is expanded.

size: NA
V: TRBV6-1
J: TRBJ1-2
D: NA
CDR3: CASSEVFTGNYGYTF
DNA: TGTGCCAGCAGTGAAGTGTTTACAGGGAACTATGGCTACACCTTC

size: NA
V: TRBV7-7
J: TRBJ2-1
D: TRBD1
CDR3: CASSPGTGTNEQFF
DNA: TGTGCCAGCAGCCCCGGGACAGGGACCAATGAGCAGTTCTTC

size: NA
V: TRBV7-3
J: TRBJ1-2
D: NA
CDR3: CASSLTPGVGYTF
DNA: TGTGCCAGCAGCTTAACCCCAGGGGTAGGCTACACCTTC

size: few
V: TRBV7-2
J: TRBJ2-3
D: TRBD2
CDR3: CASGPGTSGALDTQYF
DNA: TGTGCCAGCGGCCCAGGGACTAGCGGGGCATTGGATACGCAGTATTTT

size: NA
V: TRBV10-1
J: TRBJ2-3
D: NA
CDR3: CASSEEGSTDTQYF
DNA: TGCGCCAGCAGTGAGGAGGGAAGCACAGATACGCAGTATTTT

size: NA
V: TRBV10-3
J: TRBJ1-2
D: NA
CDR3: CAISELQRGNYGYTF
DNA: TGTGCCATCAGTGAGCTACAGCGGGGGAACTATGGCTACACCTTC

size: NA
V: TRBV30
J: TRBJ2-4
D: TRBD1
CDR3: CAWSVRQGVAKNIQYF
DNA: TGTGCCTGGAGTGTACGACAGGGGGTAGCCAAAAACATTCAGTACTTC

size: few
V: TRBV19
J: TRBJ2-2
D: TRBD2
CDR3: CASSTLAVGELFF
DNA: TGTGCCAGTAGTACACTAGCGGTAGGGGAGCTGTTTTTT

size: NA
V: TRBV7-2
J: TRBJ2-3
D: TRBD2
CDR3: CASSFPSGRGSDTQYF
DNA: TGTGCCAGCAGCTTTCCGAGCGGGAGGGGGTCAGATACGCAGTATTTT

size: NA
V: TRBV30
J: TRBJ1-1
D: NA
CDR3: CAWRRGGEAFF
DNA: TGTGCCTGGAGAAGGGGGGGGGAAGCTTTCTTT

size: NA
V: TRBV9
J: TRBJ2-1
D: NA
CDR3: CASSPRSAGAWYNEQFF
DNA: TGTGCCAGCAGTCCTCGATCTGCGGGGGCCTGGTACAATGAGCAGTTCTTC

size: NA
V: TRBV2
J: TRBJ2-5
D: NA
CDR3: CASSPPILQETQYF
DNA: TGTGCCAGCAGCCCCCCAATACTTCAAGAGACCCAGTACTTC

size: NA
V: TRBV10-1
J: TRBJ2-1
D: TRBD2
CDR3: CASSDHRLAGGHEQFF
DNA: TGCGCCAGCAGTGACCACCGACTAGCGGGAGGGCATGAGCAGTTCTTC

size: NA
V: TRBV5-1
J: TRBJ1-5
D: NA
CDR3: CASSRSGGGNQPQHF
DNA: TGCGCCAGCAGCCGGTCCGGGGGAGGCAATCAGCCCCAGCATTTT

size: few
V: TRBV30
J: TRBJ2-1
D: TRBD1
CDR3: CAWRGRTGGNYNEQFF
DNA: TGTGCCTGGAGGGGAAGGACAGGGGGCAACTACAATGAGCAGTTCTTC

size: NA
V: TRBV18
J: TRBJ1-2
D: NA
CDR3: CASSPPGSGYTF
DNA: TGTGCCAGCTCACCACCGGGGAGCGGCTACACCTTC

size: NA
V: TRBV4-1
J: TRBJ2-4
D: NA
CDR3: CASSQSNQGVWNIQYF
DNA: TGCGCCAGCAGCCAATCGAACCAGGGTGTGTGGAACATTCAGTACTTC

size: NA
V: TRBV6-1
J: TRBJ1-2
D: TRBD1
CDR3: CASRATGKHGYTF
DNA: TGTGCCAGCAGGGCGACAGGGAAACATGGCTACACCTTC

size: once
V: TRBV11-2
J: TRBJ1-5
D: NA
CDR3: CASSSGDQPQHF
DNA: TGTGCCAGCAGCTCCGGGGATCAGCCCCAGCATTTT

size: NA
V: TRBV2
J: TRBJ1-5
D: NA
CDR3: CASSEALRWGTGPDSNQPQHF
DNA: TGTGCCAGCAGTGAAGCGCTTCGGTGGGGAACAGGACCGGATAGCAATCAGCCCCAGCATTTT

size: NA
V: TRBV18
J: TRBJ1-4
D: TRBD1
CDR3: CASSQYTGDLDEKLFF
DNA: TGTGCCAGCTCACAATATACAGGGGACCTTGACGAAAAACTGTTTTTT

size: NA
V: TRBV6-1
J: TRBJ2-3
D: NA
CDR3: CASVVQASDTQYF
DNA: TGTGCCAGCGTGGTGCAGGCATCAGATACGCAGTATTTT

size: NA
V: TRBV25-1
J: TRBJ1-5
D: TRBD1
CDR3: CASSPGQWYHQPQHF
DNA: TGTGCCAGCAGTCCGGGACAGTGGTACCATCAGCCCCAGCATTTT

size: many
V: TRBV21-1
J: TRBJ1-2
D: NA
CDR3: CASSKDRYYGYTF
DNA: TGTGCCAGCAGCAAAGACAGGTACTATGGCTACACCTTC

size: NA
V: TRBV29-1
J: TRBJ1-1
D: NA
CDR3: CSVKRVLNAEAFF
DNA: TGCAGCGTTAAAAGAGTTCTGAACGCTGAAGCTTTCTTT

size: NA
V: TRBV25-1
J: TRBJ1-1
D: TRBD1
CDR3: CASRPGGEPGDFF
DNA: TGTGCCAGCAGGCCAGGGGGAGAGCCGGGGGATTTCTTT

size: once
V: TRBV30
J: TRBJ1-4
D: NA
CDR3: CAWTLDRANEKLFF
DNA: TGTGCCTGGACGCTCGACCGGGCTAATGAAAAACTGTTTTTT

size: NA
V: TRBV7-9
J: TRBJ2-1
D: TRBD2
CDR3: CASSSPGTSLSYNEQFF
DNA: TGTGCCAGCAGCTCTCCCGGGACTAGCCTCTCCTACAATGAGCAGTTCTTC

size: NA
V: TRBV30
J: TRBJ1-1
D: TRBD1
CDR3: CAWMRTGGTEAFF
DNA: TGTGCCTGGATGCGCACAGGGGGCACTGAAGCTTTCTTT

size: NA
V: TRBV13
J: TRBJ2-7
D: NA
CDR3: CASSLGLNYEQYF
DNA: TGTGCCAGCAGCCTGGGACTCAACTACGAGCAGTACTTC

size: NA
V: TRBV21-1
J: TRBJ2-7
D: NA
CDR3: CASSKGGTGSPEEQYF
DNA: TGTGCCAGCAGCAAAGGAGGAACAGGGTCCCCTGAAGAGCAGTACTTC

size: NA
V: TRBV27
J: TRBJ2-7
D: NA
CDR3: CASSSSNRGYEQYF
DNA: TGTGCCAGCAGTTCTAGTAATCGCGGATACGAGCAGTACTTC

size: once
V: TRBV28
J: TRBJ1-4
D: NA
CDR3: CASSLPGGGEKLFF
DNA: TGTGCCAGCAGTTTACCTGGGGGGGGTGAAAAACTGTTTTTT

size: NA
V: TRBV7-2
J: TRBJ1-1
D: NA
CDR3: CASSLRGGEAFF
DNA: TGTGCCAGCAGCTTAAGGGGGGGTGAAGCTTTCTTT

size: NA
V: TRBV7-9
J: TRBJ1-1
D: NA
CDR3: CASSRPKLGIRKKNTEAFF
DNA: TGTGCCAGCAGCCGACCGAAACTCGGGATTCGAAAAAAAAACACTGAAGCTTTCTTT

size: NA
V: TRBV7-2
J: TRBJ1-5
D: NA
CDR3: CASSLDGEANQPQHF
DNA: TGTGCCAGCAGCTTAGATGGGGAGGCCAATCAGCCCCAGCATTTT

size: few
V: TRBV5-1
J: TRBJ1-2
D: NA
CDR3: CASTPAGGTSGYTF
DNA: TGCGCCAGCACTCCAGCCGGGGGGACTTCTGGCTACACCTTC